The 5 T cell receptor beta chains listed next were all sequenced from one sample in a study of T-cell reconstitution after alpha-beta-depleted transplantation in children (dated by TCRdb to 2016 to 2018). The treatment or condition tag for this specimen amounts to: allogeneic hematopoietic cell transplantation with graft depleted of TCRalphabeta T cells and CD19 B cells. Receptor amplification or capture employed PCR. Sequenced using an Illumina HiSeq 2500. TCR library preparation used molecular barcoding, with unique molecular identifiers applied to normalize quantification of the TCRbeta repertoire. The public reads were reprocessed in TCRdb via fastp at Q25 and MiXCR, keeping in-frame beta chains. Rows are unified per CDR3 protein, each entry keeping the most common DNA and genes. Within this sample are about 900,000 distinct CDR3 sequences, with around 30% of them counted one time only. More than 25% of the sample rests with the top ten.

This material consisted of PBMCs, mostly from graft donor cells, taken 360 days after TCRalphabeta/CD19-depleted stem cell transplant. These receptors all stem from a boy less than two years old who had a stem cell transplant for SCID, so the T cells may come from the graft donor.

In its sample, this clonotype was seen once. This chain links TRBV4-1 with TRBJ2-3; D unresolved. Germline V gene sequence: CDR1 MGHRA, CDR2 YSYEKL. V was shortened by 3 bases and J by 0 bases, with 10 bases between the two germline ends. CDR3 length: 15 residues. The CDR3 sequence is CASSQDHSSTDTQYF. CDR3 nucleotide sequence: TGCGCCAGCAGCCAGGACCACAGCAGCACAGATACGCAGTATTTT.

The chain has TRBV4-3 and TRBJ1-2, with a tentative D call TRBD1 (5 bases). Germline V gives CDR1 LGHNA, CDR2 YSLEER. Trimming shortened V by 4 bases and J by 2 bases, and 14 bases separated the two germline ends. The CDR3 contains 15 residues. As DNA, the CDR3 is TGCGCCAGCAGCCTCAAGACGGGGGGGAACTATGGCTACACCTTC. Translation gives CASSLKTGGNYGYTF.

CDR3 sequence reads: CASSQADRRTSGNTIYF. CDR3 nucleotides: TGTGCCAGCAGCCAAGCAGACCGACGGACCTCTGGAAACACCATATATTTT. The chain has TRBV3-1 and TRBJ1-3; D is unresolved. The CDR3 length is 17 residues. CDR1 and CDR2 from the germline V gene are LGHDT and YNNKEL (reference sequence). The V end was cut by 1 base, the J end by 0 bases, with 13 bases between.

The gene calls are TRBV6-5 and TRBJ2-3, with D perhaps TRBD2 (5 bases). Trimming stripped 4 bases from V and 0 bases from J, with 14 bases between. This CDR3 comprises 16 residues. Per the germline V gene, CDR1 is MNHEY and CDR2 is SVGAGI. The CDR3 region has the DNA TGTGCCAGCAGTTCCTACCAACGGGAAAGCACAGATACGCAGTATTTT. This codes for CASSSYQRESTDTQYF.

J is TRBJ1-1 and V is TRBV6-1; weak D call: TRBD1 (5 bases). The germline V gene encodes CDR1 MNHNS and CDR2 SASEGT. This CDR3 contains 15 residues. Trimming cost V 8 bases and J 0 bases, with 16 bases left between them. CDR3 bases: TGTGCCAGCCAAGAAAAGGGACGGATGAACACTGAAGCTTTCTTT. It is translated as CASQEKGRMNTEAFF.